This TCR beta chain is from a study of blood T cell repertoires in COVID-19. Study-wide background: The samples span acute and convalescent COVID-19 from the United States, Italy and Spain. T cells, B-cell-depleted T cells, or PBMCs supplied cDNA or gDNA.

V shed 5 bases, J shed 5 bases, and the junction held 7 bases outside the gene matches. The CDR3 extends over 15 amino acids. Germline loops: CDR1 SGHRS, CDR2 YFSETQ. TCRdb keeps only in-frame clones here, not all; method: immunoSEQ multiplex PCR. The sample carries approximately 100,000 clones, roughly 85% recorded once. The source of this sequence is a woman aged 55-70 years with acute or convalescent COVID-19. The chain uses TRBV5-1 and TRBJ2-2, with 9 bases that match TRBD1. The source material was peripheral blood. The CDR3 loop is CASRHGTGNTGELFF. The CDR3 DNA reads TGCGCCAGCAGGCACGGGACAGGGAATACCGGGGAGCTGTTTTTT.